This TCR beta chain was captured in a study of T cell responses to AZD1222 COVID-19 vaccine. Study-level points and caveats: Increases in Spike-specific TCR breadth and depth were seen after two AZD1222 doses. Reportedly, nearly half of unique spike TCRs recognized epitopes outside B.1.351/B.1.1.7 mutations. Repertoire sampling happened only post peak T cell response.

Regarding this clone: What it binds is not known.

The V gene lost 0 bases and the J gene lost 4 bases, with 7 bases spanning the gap. The length of the CDR3 is 13 residues. Germline V CDR1 and CDR2: MNHEY, SVGAGI. Generated by immunoSEQ multiplex PCR, the TCRdb table keeps only in-frame clones and is missing some. This table has some 200,000 clones, approximately 90% appearing once. The input for sequencing was peripheral blood, taken 28 days after the second AZD1222 dose. V is TRBV6-5 and J is TRBJ2-7; D unresolved. This receptor was obtained from an adult who received the AZD1222 COVID-19 vaccine. CDR3 sequence (DNA): TGTGCCAGCAGTTACTCTTACCGGTACGAGCAGTACTTC. Translated: CASSYSYRYEQYF.